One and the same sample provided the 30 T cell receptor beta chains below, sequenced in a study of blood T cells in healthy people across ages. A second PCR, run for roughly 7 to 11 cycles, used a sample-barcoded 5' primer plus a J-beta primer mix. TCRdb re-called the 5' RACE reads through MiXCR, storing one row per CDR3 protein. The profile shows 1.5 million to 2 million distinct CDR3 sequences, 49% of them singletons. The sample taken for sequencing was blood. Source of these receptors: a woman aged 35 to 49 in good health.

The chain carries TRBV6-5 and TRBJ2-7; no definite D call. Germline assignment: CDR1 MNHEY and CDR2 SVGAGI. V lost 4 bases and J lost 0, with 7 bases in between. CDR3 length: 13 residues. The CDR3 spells CASSSWVSYEQYF. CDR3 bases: TGTGCCAGCAGTTCTTGGGTCTCCTACGAGCAGTACTTC.

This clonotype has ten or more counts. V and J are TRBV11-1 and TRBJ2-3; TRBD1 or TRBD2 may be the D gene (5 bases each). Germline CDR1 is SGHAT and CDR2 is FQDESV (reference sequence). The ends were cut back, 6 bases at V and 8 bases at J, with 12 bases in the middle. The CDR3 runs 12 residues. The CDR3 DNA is TGTGCCAGCAGTGCCAATGGGGGTACGCAGTATTTT. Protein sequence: CASSANGGTQYF.

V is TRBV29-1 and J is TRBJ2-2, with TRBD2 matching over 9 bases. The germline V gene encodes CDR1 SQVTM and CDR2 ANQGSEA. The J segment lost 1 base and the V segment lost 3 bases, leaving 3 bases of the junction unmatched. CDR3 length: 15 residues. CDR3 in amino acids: CSVDVSGGNTGELFF. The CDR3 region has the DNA TGCAGCGTTGATGTTAGCGGGGGGAACACCGGGGAGCTGTTTTTT.

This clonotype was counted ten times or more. The CDR3 sequence is CASSYGRSGANVLTF. For the CDR3, the DNA is TGTGCCAGCAGTTACGGGCGCTCTGGGGCCAACGTCCTGACTTTC. V gene TRBV6-2 or TRBV6-3 combines with J gene TRBJ2-6; no reliable D call. V was pared by 2 bases and J by 0 bases, with 5 bases between. There are 15 residues in the CDR3. CDR1 MNHEY and CDR2 SVGEGT come from the germline V gene.

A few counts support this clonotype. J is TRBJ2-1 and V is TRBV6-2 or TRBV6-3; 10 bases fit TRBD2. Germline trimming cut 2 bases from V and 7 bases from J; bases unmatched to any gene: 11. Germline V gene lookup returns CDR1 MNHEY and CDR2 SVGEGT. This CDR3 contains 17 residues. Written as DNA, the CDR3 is TGTGCCAGCAGTTACACTAGCGGGGTATATTTCTTAAATGAGCAGTTCTTC. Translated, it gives CASSYTSGVYFLNEQFF.

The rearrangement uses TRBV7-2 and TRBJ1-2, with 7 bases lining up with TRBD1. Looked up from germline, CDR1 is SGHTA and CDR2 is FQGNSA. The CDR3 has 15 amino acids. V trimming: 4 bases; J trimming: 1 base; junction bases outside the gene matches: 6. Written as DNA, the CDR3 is TGTGCCAGCAGCTCCAGGGGGGGTGGTAACTATGGCTACACCTTC. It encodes CASSSRGGGNYGYTF.

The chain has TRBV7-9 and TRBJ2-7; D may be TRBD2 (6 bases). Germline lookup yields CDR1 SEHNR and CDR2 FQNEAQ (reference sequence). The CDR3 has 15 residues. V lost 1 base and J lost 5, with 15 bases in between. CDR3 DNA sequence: TGTGCCAGCAGCTTAGTGGCGGGGCGAGGGAACGAGCAGTACTTC. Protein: CASSLVAGRGNEQYF.

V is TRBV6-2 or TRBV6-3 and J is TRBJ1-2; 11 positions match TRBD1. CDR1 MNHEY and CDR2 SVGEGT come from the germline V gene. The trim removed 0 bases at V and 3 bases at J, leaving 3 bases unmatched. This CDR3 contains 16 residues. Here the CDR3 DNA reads TGTGCCAGCAGTTACTCGAGGACAGGGGGCGACTATGGCTACACCTTC. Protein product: CASSYSRTGGDYGYTF.

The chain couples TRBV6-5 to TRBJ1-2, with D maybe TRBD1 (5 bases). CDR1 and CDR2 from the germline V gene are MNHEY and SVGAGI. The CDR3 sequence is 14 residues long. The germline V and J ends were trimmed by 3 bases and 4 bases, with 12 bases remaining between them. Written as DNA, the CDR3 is TGTGCCAGCAGTTATGGTGCCGGGGCCTATGGCTACACCTTC. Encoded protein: CASSYGAGAYGYTF.

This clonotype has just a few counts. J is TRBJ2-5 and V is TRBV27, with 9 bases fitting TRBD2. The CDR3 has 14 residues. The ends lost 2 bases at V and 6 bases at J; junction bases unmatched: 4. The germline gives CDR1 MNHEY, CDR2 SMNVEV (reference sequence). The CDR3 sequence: CASSLGGGAKTQYF. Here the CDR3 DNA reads TGTGCCAGCAGTTTAGGCGGGGGGGCGAAGACCCAGTACTTC.

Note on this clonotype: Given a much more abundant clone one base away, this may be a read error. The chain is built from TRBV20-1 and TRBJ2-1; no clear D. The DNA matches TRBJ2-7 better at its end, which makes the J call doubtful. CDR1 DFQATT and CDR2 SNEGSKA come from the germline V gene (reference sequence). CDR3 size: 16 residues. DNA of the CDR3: TGCAGTGCTAGAGAGTTGGGCAGGAGCTCCTACAATGAGCAGTACTTC. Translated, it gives CSARELGRSSYNEQYF.

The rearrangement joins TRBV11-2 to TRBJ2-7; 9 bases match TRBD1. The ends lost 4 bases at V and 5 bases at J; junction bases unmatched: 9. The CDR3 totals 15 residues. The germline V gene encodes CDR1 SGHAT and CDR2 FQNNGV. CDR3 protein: CASSYGTGSQDEQYF. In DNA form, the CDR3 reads TGTGCCAGCAGCTACGGGACAGGGAGTCAAGACGAGCAGTACTTC.

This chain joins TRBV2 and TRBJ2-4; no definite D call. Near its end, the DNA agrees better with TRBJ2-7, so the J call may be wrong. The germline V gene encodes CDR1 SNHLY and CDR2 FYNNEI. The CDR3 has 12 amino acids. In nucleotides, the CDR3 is TGTGCCAGCCTGGCCGATTCCTACGAGCAGTACTTC. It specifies CASLADSYEQYF.

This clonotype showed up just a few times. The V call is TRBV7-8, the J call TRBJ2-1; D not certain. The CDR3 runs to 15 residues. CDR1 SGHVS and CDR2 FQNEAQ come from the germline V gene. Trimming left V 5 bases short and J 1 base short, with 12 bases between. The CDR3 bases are TGTGCCAGCAGCGACCATCTGGGGTCCTACAATGAGCAGTTCTTC. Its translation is CASSDHLGSYNEQFF.

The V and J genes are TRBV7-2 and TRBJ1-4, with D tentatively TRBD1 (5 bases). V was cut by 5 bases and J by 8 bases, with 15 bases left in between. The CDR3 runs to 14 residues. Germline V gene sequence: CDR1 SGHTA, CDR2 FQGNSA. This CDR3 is CASSLRDGSEKLFF. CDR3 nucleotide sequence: TGTGCCAGCAGCCTCCGGGACGGTTCGGAAAAACTGTTTTTT.

The DNA of the CDR3 is TGTGCCAGCGGGGGGACGGGCTATGGCTACACCTTC. It yields the protein CASGGTGYGYTF. The chain carries TRBV12-3 or TRBV12-4 and TRBJ1-2, with D perhaps TRBD1 (5 bases). The CDR3 spans 12 residues. Trimming removed 8 bases from V and 4 bases from J, with 11 bases in between.

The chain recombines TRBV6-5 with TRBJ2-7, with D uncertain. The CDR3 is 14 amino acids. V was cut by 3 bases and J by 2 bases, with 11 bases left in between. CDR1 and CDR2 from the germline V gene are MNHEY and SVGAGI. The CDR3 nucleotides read TGTGCCAGCAGTTATGAAAGGATACCCTACGAGCAGTACTTC. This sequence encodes CASSYERIPYEQYF.

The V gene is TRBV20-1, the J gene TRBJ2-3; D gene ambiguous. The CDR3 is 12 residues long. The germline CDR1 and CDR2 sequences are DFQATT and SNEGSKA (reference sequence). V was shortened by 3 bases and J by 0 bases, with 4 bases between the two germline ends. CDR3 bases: TGCAGTGCTAGTTTTAGCACAGATACGCAGTATTTT. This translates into CSASFSTDTQYF.

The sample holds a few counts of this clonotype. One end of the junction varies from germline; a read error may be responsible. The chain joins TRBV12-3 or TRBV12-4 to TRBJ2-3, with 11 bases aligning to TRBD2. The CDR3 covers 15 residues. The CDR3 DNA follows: TGTGCCAGCAGTCTAGCGGGGGGTTGGACAGATACGCAGTATTTT. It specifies CASSLAGGWTDTQYF.

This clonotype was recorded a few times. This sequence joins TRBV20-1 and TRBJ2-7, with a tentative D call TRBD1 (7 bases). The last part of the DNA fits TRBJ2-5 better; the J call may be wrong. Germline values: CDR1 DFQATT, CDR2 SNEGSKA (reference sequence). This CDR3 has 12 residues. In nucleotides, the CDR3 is TGCAGTGCCAGGGGGGACGGGGAGACCCAGTACTTC. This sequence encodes CSARGDGETQYF.

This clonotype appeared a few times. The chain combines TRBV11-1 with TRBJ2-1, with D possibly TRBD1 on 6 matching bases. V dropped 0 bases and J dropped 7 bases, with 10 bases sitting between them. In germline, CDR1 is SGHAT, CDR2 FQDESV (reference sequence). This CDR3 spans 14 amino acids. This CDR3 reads CASSLAPGVNEQFF. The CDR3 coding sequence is TGTGCCAGCAGCTTAGCCCCAGGGGTTAATGAGCAGTTCTTC.

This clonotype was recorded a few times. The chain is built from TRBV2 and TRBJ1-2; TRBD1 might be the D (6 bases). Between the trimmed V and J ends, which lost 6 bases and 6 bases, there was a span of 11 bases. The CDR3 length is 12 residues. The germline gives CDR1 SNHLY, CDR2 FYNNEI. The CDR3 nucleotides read TGTGCCAGCAGGCAGGGGAGGGATGGCTACACCTTC. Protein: CASRQGRDGYTF.

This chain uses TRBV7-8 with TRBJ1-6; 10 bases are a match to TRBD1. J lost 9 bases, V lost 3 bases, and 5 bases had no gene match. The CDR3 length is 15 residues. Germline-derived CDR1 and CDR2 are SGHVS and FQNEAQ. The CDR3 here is CASSFTGQGTSPLHF. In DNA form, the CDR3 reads TGTGCCAGCAGCTTCACGGGACAGGGGACTTCACCCCTCCACTTT.

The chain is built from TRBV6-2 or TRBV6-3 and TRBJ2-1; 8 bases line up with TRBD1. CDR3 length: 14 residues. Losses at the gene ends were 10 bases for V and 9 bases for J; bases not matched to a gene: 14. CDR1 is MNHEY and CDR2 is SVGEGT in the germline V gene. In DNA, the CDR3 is TGTGCCATAGACGACAGGGGTTTATTTGGTGAGCAGTTCTTC. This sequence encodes CAIDDRGLFGEQFF.

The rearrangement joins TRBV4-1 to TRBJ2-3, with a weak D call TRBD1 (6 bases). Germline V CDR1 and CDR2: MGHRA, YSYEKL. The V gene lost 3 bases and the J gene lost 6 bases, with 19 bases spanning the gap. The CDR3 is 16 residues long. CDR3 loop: CASSQLRDTVLDTQYF. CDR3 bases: TGCGCCAGCAGCCAGCTCCGGGACACGGTACTGGATACGCAGTATTTT.

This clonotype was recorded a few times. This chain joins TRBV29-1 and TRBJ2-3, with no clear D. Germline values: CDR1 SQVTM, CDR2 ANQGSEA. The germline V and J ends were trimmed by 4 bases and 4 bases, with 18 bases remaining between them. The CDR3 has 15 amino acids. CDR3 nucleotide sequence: TGCAGCGTTGGTTTACCGGGCCTTGGCGCAGATACGCAGTATTTT. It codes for CSVGLPGLGADTQYF.

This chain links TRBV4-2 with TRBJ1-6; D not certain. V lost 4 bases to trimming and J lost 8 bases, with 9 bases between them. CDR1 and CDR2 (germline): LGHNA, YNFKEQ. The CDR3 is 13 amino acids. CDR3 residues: CASSRAVDSPLHF. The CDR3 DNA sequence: TGTGCCAGCAGCCGGGCTGTGGATTCACCCCTCCACTTT.

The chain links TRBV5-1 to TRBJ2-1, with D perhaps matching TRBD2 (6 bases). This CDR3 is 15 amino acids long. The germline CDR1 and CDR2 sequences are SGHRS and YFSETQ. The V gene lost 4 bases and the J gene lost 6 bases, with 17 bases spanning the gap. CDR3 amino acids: CASSPPVGGVNEQFF. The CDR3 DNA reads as TGCGCCAGCAGCCCGCCGGTGGGAGGCGTCAATGAGCAGTTCTTC.

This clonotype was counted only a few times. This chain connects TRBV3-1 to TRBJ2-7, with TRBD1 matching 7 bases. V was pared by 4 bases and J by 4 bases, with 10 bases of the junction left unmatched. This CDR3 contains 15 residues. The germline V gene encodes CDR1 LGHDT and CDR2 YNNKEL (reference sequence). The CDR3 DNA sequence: TGTGCCAGCAGCCGAACGCCCCGGGACAGATACGAGCAGTACTTC. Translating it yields CASSRTPRDRYEQYF.

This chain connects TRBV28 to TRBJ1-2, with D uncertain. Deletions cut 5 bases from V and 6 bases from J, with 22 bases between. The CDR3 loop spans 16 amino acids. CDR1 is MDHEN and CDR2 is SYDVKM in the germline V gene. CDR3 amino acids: CASSGRSALEIHGYTF. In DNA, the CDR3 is TGTGCCAGCAGTGGACGGAGCGCGCTGGAGATCCATGGCTACACCTTC.